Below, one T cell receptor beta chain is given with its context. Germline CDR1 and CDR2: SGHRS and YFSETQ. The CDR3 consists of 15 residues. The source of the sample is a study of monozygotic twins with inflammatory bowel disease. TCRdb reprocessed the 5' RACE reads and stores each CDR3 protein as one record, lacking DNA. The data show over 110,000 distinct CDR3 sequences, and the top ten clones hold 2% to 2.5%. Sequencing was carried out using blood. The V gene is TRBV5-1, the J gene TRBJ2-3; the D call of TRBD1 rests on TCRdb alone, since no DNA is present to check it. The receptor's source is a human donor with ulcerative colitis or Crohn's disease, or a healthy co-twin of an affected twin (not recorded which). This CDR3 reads CASSRGTGNTDTQYF. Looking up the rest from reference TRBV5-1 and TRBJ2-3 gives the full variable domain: KAGVTQTPRYLIKTRGQQVTLSCSPISGHRSVSWYQQTPGQGLQFLFEYFSETQRNKGNFPGRFSGRQFSNSRSEMNVSTLELGDSALYLCASSRGTGNTDTQYFGPGTRLTVL.